A single sample gave rise to the 32 T cell receptor beta chains below, sequenced in a study of T cells in Graves' hyperthyroidism and ophthalmopathy. Amplification targeted TCR beta CDR3 regions from RNA transcripts. In the first-round RT-PCR of the TCR CDR3, the HTBI primer set was used. TCRdb re-called the multiplex PCR reads with MiXCR, one entry per CDR3 protein. Among approximately 400,000 distinct CDR3 sequences listed, 13% were seen once. Input material: blood. These receptors were obtained from a man younger than 45 with Graves' hyperthyroidism that later progressed to Graves' ophthalmopathy.

The chain employs TRBV6-1 and TRBJ2-2, with TRBD1 as a possible D gene (5 bases). Germline lookup yields CDR1 MNHNS and CDR2 SASEGT. The CDR3 has 15 amino acids. The V end was cut by 3 bases, the J end by 4 bases, with 12 bases between. Here the CDR3 DNA reads TGTGCCAGCAGTGAGCGACAGAGGACCACCGGGGAGCTGTTTTTT. This encodes CASSERQRTTGELFF.

This clonotype was counted between two and nine times. The V and J genes are TRBV7-9 and TRBJ2-7, with TRBD1 matching over 8 bases. The CDR3 totals 15 residues. J gave up 3 bases and V 6 bases, and 10 bases lay outside the gene matches. Germline V gives CDR1 SEHNR, CDR2 FQNEAQ (reference sequence). CDR3 protein: CASSFQGARNYEQYF. The DNA for the CDR3 is TGTGCCAGCAGTTTCCAGGGGGCGCGTAACTACGAGCAGTACTTC.

The chain combines TRBV7-8 with TRBJ2-3; TRBD2 matches 13 bases. CDR3 length: 18 residues. The V gene's germline CDR1 is SGHVS and CDR2 FQNEAQ. The V and J ends lost 4 bases and 0 bases, in that order; junction bases with no gene match: 7. CDR3 nucleotide sequence: TGTGCCAGCAGCTGGTATCAACTAGCGGGGGGGAGCACAGATACGCAGTATTTT. Encoded protein: CASSWYQLAGGSTDTQYF.

This clonotype was detected a few times. The chain recombines TRBV7-8 with TRBJ2-1; 9 bases align to TRBD2. V shed 8 bases and J 2 bases; nucleotides not matched to a gene: 4. This CDR3 has 14 amino acids. In germline, CDR1 is SGHVS, CDR2 FQNEAQ. The CDR3 bases are TGTGCCAGCTTAGCGGGGGATCCCTACAATGAGCAGTTCTTC. Translating gives CASLAGDPYNEQFF.

This clonotype was detected only a few times. The chain combines TRBV6-1 with TRBJ1-1; D not resolved. CDR1 MNHNS and CDR2 SASEGT come from the germline V gene. Trimming left V 5 bases short and J 2 bases short, with 9 bases between. This CDR3 contains 13 residues. The CDR3 reads CASSRAANTEAFF. The CDR3 DNA sequence: TGTGCCAGCAGTAGGGCCGCCAACACTGAAGCTTTCTTT.

This clonotype turned up a few times. The CDR3 protein is CAWTGTGGVWYGYTF. Written as DNA, the CDR3 is TGTGCCTGGACCGGGACAGGGGGCGTTTGGTATGGCTACACCTTC. The rearrangement uses TRBV30 and TRBJ1-2, with TRBD1 identical over 12 bases. This CDR3 spans 15 amino acids. V lost 4 bases, J lost 5 bases, and 8 bases stayed unmatched. Germline lookup yields CDR1 GTSNPN and CDR2 SVGIG (reference sequence).

This clonotype was recorded at least ten times. This chain joins TRBV30 and TRBJ2-3; D is ambiguous. Germline V gene lookup returns CDR1 GTSNPN and CDR2 SVGIG (reference sequence). The CDR3 length is 14 residues. Trimming removed 2 bases at V and 2 bases at J, with 11 bases between. This CDR3 reads CAWSPRGHTDTQYF. The DNA for the CDR3 is TGTGCCTGGAGTCCTCGTGGGCACACAGATACGCAGTATTTT.

This clonotype was observed at least ten times. The rearrangement joins TRBV12-3 or TRBV12-4 to TRBJ1-5; a possible D gene is TRBD1 (6 bases). V lost 7 bases, J lost 3 bases, and 7 bases lay in between. The CDR3 runs 12 residues. This CDR3 is CASTGDNQPQHF. The CDR3 nucleotides are TGTGCCAGCACAGGGGACAATCAGCCCCAGCATTTT.

This clonotype was seen repeatedly, ten times or more. The V call is TRBV12-5, the J call TRBJ2-3, with D uncertain. V was cut by 0 bases and J by 0 bases, with 10 bases left in between. CDR1 is LGHNT, CDR2 FRNRAP, per germline. This CDR3 comprises 16 residues. Written as DNA, the CDR3 is TGTGCTAGTGGTTTGGTAGTAGGCCCCAGCACAGATACGCAGTATTTT. Encoded protein: CASGLVVGPSTDTQYF.

There are many counts of this clonotype. The chain combines TRBV15 with TRBJ2-1; TRBD1 agrees at 9 bases. Germline CDR1 LNHNV, CDR2 YYDKDF (reference sequence). V lost 1 base to trimming and J lost 4 bases; unmatched junction nucleotides: 8. This CDR3 contains 17 residues. In DNA form, the CDR3 reads TGTGCCACCAGCAGAGGACCGGGACAGGGAGGATACAATGAGCAGTTCTTC. Its protein product is CATSRGPGQGGYNEQFF.

The chain uses TRBV15 and TRBJ2-7; 12 bases map to TRBD1. In germline, CDR1 is LNHNV, CDR2 YYDKDF (reference sequence). This CDR3 has 16 residues. V dropped 2 bases and J dropped 5; count of bases not matched to a gene: 7. The CDR3 loop reads CATSRSLGQGADEQYF. The CDR3 DNA follows: TGTGCCACCAGCAGAAGCCTGGGACAGGGGGCGGACGAGCAGTACTTC.

In this sample, this clonotype turned up many times. The CDR3 bases are TGTGCCAGCATCATCGGGAGTGCGGAAGCTTTCTTT. It is translated as CASIIGSAEAFF. The chain joins TRBV6-1 to TRBJ1-1, with unresolved D. The CDR3 is 12 amino acids. V dropped 7 bases and J dropped 8 bases, with 14 bases sitting between them. Per the germline V gene, CDR1 is MNHNS and CDR2 is SASEGT.

This clonotype was seen repeatedly, ten times or more. V usage is TRBV28 and J usage is TRBJ1-2, with TRBD1 matching over 9 bases. The germline V gene encodes CDR1 MDHEN and CDR2 SYDVKM. The length of the CDR3 is 15 residues. With 6 bases clipped from V and 7 bases from J, the junction kept 12 bases outside the gene matches. CDR3: CASSTITGGLSGYTF. The CDR3 DNA sequence: TGTGCCAGCAGCACCATCACAGGGGGCCTGTCTGGCTACACCTTC.

V and J are TRBV5-1 and TRBJ1-5, with a weak D call TRBD1 (6 bases). The CDR3 totals 16 residues. Trimming took 4 bases from V and 1 from J, leaving 15 bases between them. The germline V gene encodes CDR1 SGHRS and CDR2 YFSETQ. DNA for the CDR3: TGCGCCAGCAGCCTACAGGGATTAGGGAGCAATCAGCCCCAGCATTTT. Translated: CASSLQGLGSNQPQHF.

There are many counts of this clonotype. The chain carries TRBV5-1 and TRBJ1-4; TRBD1 aligns across 9 bases. Germline trimming cut 7 bases from V and 0 bases from J; bases unmatched to any gene: 1. CDR3 length equals 14 residues. CDR1 SGHRS and CDR2 YFSETQ come from the germline V gene. CDR3 sequence reads: CASGQGTTNEKLFF. The CDR3 DNA reads as TGCGCCAGCGGACAGGGGACAACTAATGAAAAACTGTTTTTT. Using reference TRBV5-1 and TRBJ1-4 for the parts outside the CDR3, the full variable domain is KAGVTQTPRYLIKTRGQQVTLSCSPISGHRSVSWYQQTPGQGLQFLFEYFSETQRNKGNFPGRFSGRQFSNSRSEMNVSTLELGDSALYLCASGQGTTNEKLFFGSGTQLSVL.

The chain uses TRBV20-1 and TRBJ1-5; no definite D call. V was trimmed by 5 bases and J by 9 bases, leaving 11 bases between them. The CDR3 is made up of 11 amino acids. Germline-derived CDR1 and CDR2 are DFQATT and SNEGSKA (reference sequence). Here the CDR3 reads CSAADLGPQHF. For the CDR3, the DNA is TGCAGTGCTGCAGACCTAGGGCCCCAGCATTTT.

The chain recombines TRBV20-1 with TRBJ2-2; D is possibly TRBD1 (6 bases). CDR3 length: 13 amino acids. The V end was cut by 6 bases, the J end by 5 bases, with 13 bases between. CDR1 is DFQATT and CDR2 is SNEGSKA in the germline V gene (reference sequence). CDR3 nucleotides: TGCAGTGCCCTCGGGACATCTACCGGGGAGCTGTTTTTT. This codes for CSALGTSTGELFF.

Many counts were recorded for this clonotype. The gene calls are TRBV18 and TRBJ1-5; D may be TRBD1 (6 bases). The germline gives CDR1 KGHSH, CDR2 LQKENI. The CDR3 consists of 15 residues. V was clipped by 5 bases and J by 4 bases, with 15 bases between them. The chain's CDR3 is CASSETGMRNQPQHF. The CDR3 bases are TGTGCCAGCTCAGAAACAGGGATGCGGAATCAGCCCCAGCATTTT.

This clonotype was found many times. The chain recombines TRBV5-1 with TRBJ1-4; TRBD1 matches 7 bases. Per the germline V gene, CDR1 is SGHRS and CDR2 is YFSETQ. The length of the CDR3 is 17 residues. V lost 4 bases, J lost 0 bases, and 9 bases stayed unmatched. The CDR3 sequence is CASSHAGTAATNEKLFF. In DNA form, the CDR3 reads TGCGCCAGCAGCCACGCCGGGACAGCCGCAACTAATGAAAAACTGTTTTTT. Based on the CDR3 plus reference TRBV5-1 and TRBJ1-4, the full variable domain is KAGVTQTPRYLIKTRGQQVTLSCSPISGHRSVSWYQQTPGQGLQFLFEYFSETQRNKGNFPGRFSGRQFSNSRSEMNVSTLELGDSALYLCASSHAGTAATNEKLFFGSGTQLSVL.

The table lists this clonotype with many counts. The chain employs TRBV2 and TRBJ2-4, with 10 nucleotides matching TRBD2. CDR1 is SNHLY, CDR2 FYNNEI, per germline. There are 16 residues in the CDR3. J was trimmed by 0 bases and V by 2 bases; bases with no gene match: 1. The CDR3 loop is CASSELAGVAKNIQYF. CDR3 nucleotide sequence: TGTGCCAGCAGTGAACTAGCGGGGGTAGCCAAAAACATTCAGTACTTC.

This clonotype was counted at least ten times. The rearrangement links TRBV12-3 or TRBV12-4 to TRBJ2-7; D unresolved. V was shortened by 6 bases and J by 3 bases, with 12 bases between the two germline ends. The CDR3 loop spans 13 amino acids. This CDR3 reads CASSPVTGYEQYF. In DNA form, the CDR3 reads TGTGCCAGCAGCCCGGTTACCGGCTACGAGCAGTACTTC.

This clonotype was observed many times. This chain uses TRBV28 with TRBJ2-7, with D possibly TRBD1 on 6 matching bases. The V and J ends lost 2 bases and 0 bases respectively, with 8 bases between them. This CDR3 spans 14 amino acids. CDR1 and CDR2 from the germline V gene are MDHEN and SYDVKM. The CDR3 bases are TGTGCCAGCAGTTTAACAGGGAGCTCCTACGAGCAGTACTTC. This translates into CASSLTGSSYEQYF.

This clonotype was seen many times. This chain connects TRBV7-9 to TRBJ2-5; D is uncertain. Germline V gives CDR1 SEHNR, CDR2 FQNEAQ (reference sequence). The CDR3 is 15 residues long. V was trimmed by 5 bases and J by 2 bases, leaving 15 bases between them. In DNA form, the CDR3 reads TGTGCCAGCAGCCGAACCCGCGACACTCAAGAGACCCAGTACTTC. Its translation: CASSRTRDTQETQYF.

V usage is TRBV20-1 and J usage is TRBJ1-2, with TRBD1 matching over 10 bases. Germline V CDR1 and CDR2: DFQATT, SNEGSKA (reference sequence). V gave up 6 bases and J gave up 7 bases; unmatched junction bases: 5. CDR3 length: 12 residues. The CDR3 sequence is CSATGQGGGYTF. The CDR3 region has the DNA TGCAGTGCCACCGGACAGGGGGGTGGCTACACCTTC.

The table lists this clonotype with a few counts. The rearrangement links TRBV3-1 to TRBJ1-2; the D gene is possibly TRBD1 (6 bases). Trimming took 4 bases from V and 4 from J, leaving 19 bases between them. CDR3 length: 16 residues. Germline V gene sequence: CDR1 LGHDT, CDR2 YNNKEL (reference sequence). The chain's CDR3 is CASSPAGGVKSYGYTF. DNA for the CDR3: TGTGCCAGCAGCCCGGCGGGGGGCGTAAAGTCCTATGGCTACACCTTC.

This clonotype has ten or more counts. The chain recombines TRBV28 with TRBJ1-4; 9 bases match TRBD1. Germline V gene lookup returns CDR1 MDHEN and CDR2 SYDVKM. With V trimmed by 4 bases and J by 0 bases, 9 bases remained unmatched. The CDR3 runs 18 residues. The CDR3 DNA reads TGTGCCAGCAGTTCCCCAACAGGGGGCGAGCCAACTAATGAAAAACTGTTTTTT. Its translation: CASSSPTGGEPTNEKLFF.

The V and J genes are TRBV29-1 and TRBJ2-3, with D hard to call. Germline V lookup: CDR1 SQVTM, CDR2 ANQGSEA. The V end was cut by 4 bases, the J end by 2 bases, with 10 bases between. This CDR3 contains 13 residues. Here the CDR3 reads CSVVKIPTDTQYF. The CDR3 DNA reads as TGCAGCGTTGTAAAGATTCCCACAGATACGCAGTATTTT.

This clonotype was observed at least ten times. V usage is TRBV6-5 and J usage is TRBJ1-4, with D tentatively TRBD1 (5 bases). V was shortened by 1 base and J by 0 bases, with 9 bases between the two germline ends. The CDR3 is made up of 16 amino acids. Germline V CDR1 and CDR2: MNHEY, SVGAGI. For the CDR3, the DNA is TGTGCCAGCAGTTACTTCTGGACAACAACTAATGAAAAACTGTTTTTT. Translating gives CASSYFWTTTNEKLFF.

In regard to this clonotype: A much more abundant neighbour one base away suggests this may be a read error. In this CDR3 the conserved last residue, phenylalanine or tryptophan, is missing, so a read error is likely. The chain joins TRBV3-1 to TRBJ2-5; possibly TRBD1 or TRBD2 for D (5 bases each). CDR1 LGHDT and CDR2 YNNKEL come from the germline V gene (reference sequence). The CDR3 length is 15 residues. Deletions cut 0 bases from V and 6 bases from J, with 14 bases between. CDR3 in DNA: TGTGCCAGCAGCCAAGATGCAGTCTGGGGGAAGACCCAGTACCTC. This translates into CASSQDAVWGKTQYL.

This clonotype came up many times. The chain recombines TRBV7-8 with TRBJ1-6, with a tentative D call TRBD1 (6 bases). The CDR3 loop spans 15 amino acids. V shed 1 base and J shed 6 bases, with 10 bases lying between them. Germline assignment: CDR1 SGHVS and CDR2 FQNEAQ. CDR3 sequence (DNA): TGTGCCAGCAGCTTAGGACGGACAGCTAATTCACCCCTCCACTTT. Its translation: CASSLGRTANSPLHF.

This clonotype was picked up a small number of times. The chain joins TRBV7-2 to TRBJ2-1, with D unclear. Germline V gene sequence: CDR1 SGHTA, CDR2 FQGNSA. V dropped 1 base and J dropped 0 bases, with 4 bases sitting between them. The CDR3 totals 14 residues. The CDR3 DNA sequence: TGTGCCAGCAGCTTAGACGGCTCCTACAATGAGCAGTTCTTC. Protein sequence: CASSLDGSYNEQFF.

This chain links TRBV5-6 with TRBJ2-1; a weak D match, TRBD2 (6 bases). This CDR3 has 16 residues. V dropped 0 bases and J dropped 3 bases, with 13 bases sitting between them. CDR1 is SGHDT, CDR2 YYEEEE, per germline. CDR3 bases: TGTGCCAGCAGCTTGGATGGCGGGGCAATCTACAATGAGCAGTTCTTC. Its protein product is CASSLDGGAIYNEQFF. Variable domain in full (rest from reference TRBV5-6 and TRBJ2-1): DAGVTQSPTHLIKTRGQQVTLRCSPKSGHDTVSWYQQALGQGPQFIFQYYEEEERQRGNFPDRFSGHQFPNYSSELNVNALLLGDSALYLCASSLDGGAIYNEQFFGPGTRLTVL.